These T cell receptor beta chains were read from a single sample in a study of CD8 T cells in ankylosing spondylitis. MiXCR was run by TCRdb on the 5' RACE reads, yielding one entry per CDR3 protein. The sample carries 100,000 or so distinct CDR3 sequences, roughly 9% recorded once. The sequenced sample consisted of blood, either unsorted or a sorted T cell fraction (not recorded which). The receptors derive from a male donor with ankylosing spondylitis. Both conserved end residues are part of each CDR3. Fields, in order: J gene, V gene, CDR3 protein.

J: TRBJ2-2; V: TRBV7-8; CDR3: CASSLLGGYGTGELFF
J: TRBJ1-2; V: TRBV12-3/TRBV12-4; CDR3: CASSPVGRVDGGYTF
J: TRBJ2-1; V: TRBV20-1; CDR3: CSARQGIAEYYNEQFF
J: TRBJ2-1; V: TRBV24-1; CDR3: CATEPDFPSSASYNEQFF
J: TRBJ1-5; V: TRBV19; CDR3: CASSTGPRGQPQHF
J: TRBJ2-3; V: TRBV3-1; CDR3: CASSQRLAMDTQYF
J: TRBJ2-3; V: TRBV13; CDR3: CASSHRDRGTDTQYF
J: TRBJ2-1; V: TRBV24-1; CDR3: CATSDLWGSYNEQFF
J: TRBJ2-1; V: TRBV27; CDR3: CASSFLAGGSYNEQFF
J: TRBJ1-2; V: TRBV12-3/TRBV12-4; CDR3: CASIRDQNYGYTF
J: TRBJ2-3; V: TRBV27; CDR3: CASSPGGAEQYF
J: TRBJ2-1; V: TRBV21-1; CDR3: CASSNRYSGRANEQFF
J: TRBJ2-5; V: TRBV7-9; CDR3: CASSPPRGHPTQYF
J: TRBJ2-7; V: TRBV29-1; CDR3: CSVVPLAGELNEQYF
J: TRBJ2-3; V: TRBV6-4; CDR3: CASSESSTDTQYF
J: TRBJ2-3; V: TRBV3-1; CDR3: CASSVEGYTDTQYF
J: TRBJ2-1; V: TRBV11-2; CDR3: CASSLVRLAPNAQFF
J: TRBJ2-1; V: TRBV6-1; CDR3: CASSPWGLAGDNEQFF
J: TRBJ2-3; V: TRBV10-3; CDR3: CAIREGTSGRGRTDTQYF
J: TRBJ2-1; V: TRBV24-1; CDR3: CATSGGVYNEQFF
J: TRBJ2-4; V: TRBV29-1; CDR3: CSVQTPIQYF
J: TRBJ2-5; V: TRBV7-7; CDR3: CASSLDYGSETQYF
J: TRBJ2-5; V: TRBV9; CDR3: CASSVGKGGQTQYF
J: TRBJ1-5; V: TRBV27; CDR3: CASSVLSNQPQHF
J: TRBJ2-7; V: TRBV6-2/TRBV6-3; CDR3: CASSPVHLEQYF
J: TRBJ2-1; V: TRBV7-9; CDR3: CASSLASGRFNEQFF
J: TRBJ1-6; V: TRBV5-5; CDR3: CASSSSLDSPLHF
J: TRBJ2-7; V: TRBV20-1; CDR3: CSARGPVGGREQYF
J: TRBJ2-2; V: TRBV12-3/TRBV12-4; CDR3: CASLGGELFFF
J: TRBJ2-1; V: TRBV27; CDR3: CASSLPGWSYNEQFF
J: TRBJ1-4; V: TRBV5-1; CDR3: CASSKEPGQRYTSNEKLFF
J: TRBJ2-1; V: TRBV29-1; CDR3: CSVAGLTPSAQFF
J: TRBJ2-2; V: TRBV11-2; CDR3: CASSYRTGVNTGELFF
J: TRBJ2-7; V: TRBV12-3/TRBV12-4; CDR3: CASSLGGANEQYF
J: TRBJ2-7; V: TRBV7-9; CDR3: CASSLVIRRDRLDEQYF
J: TRBJ2-7; V: TRBV5-1; CDR3: CASSGDTSYEQYF
J: TRBJ2-1; V: TRBV7-8; CDR3: CASSSVSGTDYNEQFF
J: TRBJ2-7; V: TRBV20-1; CDR3: CSAVSQTYEQYF
J: TRBJ1-5; V: TRBV12-3/TRBV12-4; CDR3: CASSLAWDREIISNQPQHF
J: TRBJ2-2; V: TRBV4-1; CDR3: CASSQASGTRTGELFF
J: TRBJ2-5; V: TRBV29-1; CDR3: CSVTGGTSSGETQYF
J: TRBJ2-7; V: TRBV27; CDR3: CASSPPGTGTYEQYF
J: TRBJ2-6; V: TRBV5-1; CDR3: CAARDTHSGANVLTF
J: TRBJ2-4; V: TRBV5-6; CDR3: CASSPMAGSKNIQYF
J: TRBJ2-7; V: TRBV29-1; CDR3: CSVSPPGAISNEQYF
J: TRBJ2-4; V: TRBV29-1; CDR3: CSVDGASGGNIQYF
J: TRBJ1-1; V: TRBV20-1; CDR3: CSARAHVWTGGTEAFF
J: TRBJ2-3; V: TRBV11-2; CDR3: CASSLDVDTQYF
J: TRBJ1-1; V: TRBV12-3/TRBV12-4; CDR3: CASSQTMNTEAFF
J: TRBJ2-1; V: TRBV9; CDR3: CASSAAGAPYNEQFF
J: TRBJ2-1; V: TRBV24-1; CDR3: CATRGSGVEQFF
J: TRBJ2-6; V: TRBV24-1; CDR3: CATSDLGRELAGANVLTF
J: TRBJ2-4; V: TRBV28; CDR3: CASSLESSGTLAKNIQYF
J: TRBJ2-1; V: TRBV6-5; CDR3: CASSYTTSADEQFF